What follows are 27 T cell receptor beta chains derived from one specimen sequenced in a study of CD4 T cells in lung cancer. Clones were sequenced by immunoSEQ multiplex PCR, and TCRdb holds only the in-frame ones, with some missing. The repertoire has roughly 9,800 clones, about 62% of them found once; the top ten carry about 16%. At least 3 cm from the malignant lesion, non-adjacent lung tissue was taken from the same resection. Sequenced sample: normal lung tissue taken away from the tumor. Every receptor here comes from a man in his sixties with non-small cell lung cancer.

This clone was recorded at least ten times. The gene calls are TRBV30 and TRBJ2-1; TRBD1 matches 7 bases. Per the germline V gene, CDR1 is GTSNPN and CDR2 is SVGIG (reference sequence). V lost 7 bases, J lost 3 bases, and 12 bases stayed unmatched. The CDR3 contains 15 residues. The chain's CDR3 is CAYHRRQGSYNEQFF. CDR3 in DNA: TGTGCCTACCACCGCCGACAGGGAAGCTACAATGAGCAGTTCTTC.

The CDR3 sequence: CASSYSGRNTGELFF. In DNA form, the CDR3 reads TGTGCCAGCAGCTATAGCGGGAGAAACACCGGGGAGCTGTTTTTT. This chain connects TRBV5-4 to TRBJ2-2; 9 nucleotides line up with TRBD2. The CDR3 extends over 15 amino acids. V gave up 3 bases and J gave up 2 bases; unmatched junction bases: 2. Germline values: CDR1 SGHNT, CDR2 YYREEE (reference sequence). Variable domain in full (rest from reference TRBV5-4 and TRBJ2-2): ETGVTQSPTHLIKTRGQQVTLRCSSQSGHNTVSWYQQALGQGPQFIFQYYREEENGRGNFPPRFSGLQFPNYSSELNVNALELDDSALYLCASSYSGRNTGELFFGEGSRLTVL.

Here the CDR3 DNA reads TGCGCCAGCAGCTTGGCATCCGACAGACTCTATGGCTACACCTTC. Translated, it gives CASSLASDRLYGYTF. This sequence joins TRBV5-1 and TRBJ1-2; possible D gene TRBD1, 5 bases. Looked up from germline, CDR1 is SGHRS and CDR2 is YFSETQ. The CDR3 is made up of 15 amino acids. Trimming removed 0 bases from V and 4 bases from J, with 13 bases in between.

The V and J genes are TRBV10-2 and TRBJ2-7; possibly TRBD2 for D (6 bases). Germline V CDR1 and CDR2: WSHSY, SAAADI. This CDR3 is 15 amino acids long. Trimming shortened V by 0 bases and J by 0 bases, and 9 bases separated the two germline ends. CDR3 sequence (DNA): TGCGCCAGCAGTGAGTCGGCGGGGAGCTCCTACGAGCAGTACTTC. Its translation: CASSESAGSSYEQYF.

CDR3 in DNA: TGTGCCAGCAGCGCGAATGGACAGGGGTCGAGACAGCCCCAGCATTTT. It is translated as CASSANGQGSRQPQHF. The chain couples TRBV5-8 to TRBJ1-5; 9 bases are a match to TRBD1. The CDR3 runs to 16 residues. V shed 4 bases, J shed 7 bases, and the junction held 12 bases outside the gene matches. The germline V gene has CDR1 SGHTS and CDR2 YDEGEE.

This rearrangement joins TRBV30 to TRBJ1-2, with 7 bases matching TRBD1. The V gene's germline CDR1 is GTSNPN and CDR2 SVGIG (reference sequence). Trimming cost V 2 bases and J 8 bases; bases outside gene matches: 5. This CDR3 has 12 amino acids. The CDR3 bases are TGTGCCTGGAGTAACAGGGGACCAGGCTACACCTTC. Its protein is CAWSNRGPGYTF.

The rearrangement links TRBV7-9 to TRBJ2-3; 9 bases are a match to TRBD2. J gave up 3 bases and V 5 bases, and 6 bases lay outside the gene matches. CDR1 and CDR2 (germline): SEHNR, FQNEAQ (reference sequence). CDR3 size: 15 residues. CDR3 region: CASSLSGSGTDTQYF. In nucleotides, the CDR3 is TGTGCCAGCAGCCTTAGCGGGAGCGGTACAGATACGCAGTATTTT.

This chain connects TRBV5-5 to TRBJ1-5, with D possibly matching TRBD1 (6 bases). The germline CDR1 and CDR2 sequences are SGHKS and YYEKEE (reference sequence). The CDR3 is 16 residues long. Trimming pared 4 bases from V and 3 bases from J, leaving 17 bases between. The CDR3 DNA reads as TGTGCCAGCAGCCGGTTGGGGGGGCATGACAATCAGCCCCAGCATTTT. This gives the protein CASSRLGGHDNQPQHF.

The chain has TRBV7-9 and TRBJ1-1; D ambiguous. CDR1 SEHNR and CDR2 FQNEAQ come from the germline V gene (reference sequence). This CDR3 contains 11 residues. Trimming took 7 bases from V and 11 from J, leaving 14 bases between them. As DNA, the CDR3 is TGTGCCAGCACCGAAGCACGCGAGGCTTTCTTT. Protein product: CASTEAREAFF.

The chain has TRBV6-1 and TRBJ1-3, with TRBD1 as a possible D gene (5 bases). The germline gives CDR1 MNHNS, CDR2 SASEGT. Trimming pared 3 bases from V and 0 bases from J, leaving 12 bases between. This CDR3 is built from 16 residues. Written as DNA, the CDR3 is TGTGCCAGCAGTGACAGGGTAGAGACCTCTGGAAACACCATATATTTT. It translates to CASSDRVETSGNTIYF.

The rearrangement links TRBV6-5 to TRBJ2-2; D is possibly TRBD1 (6 bases). V gave up 3 bases and J gave up 4 bases, with 9 bases separating them. From germline, CDR1 is MNHEY and CDR2 SVGAGI. CDR3 length: 14 amino acids. The chain's CDR3 is CASSYWGLTGELFF. The CDR3 DNA sequence: TGTGCCAGCAGTTATTGGGGGCTCACCGGGGAGCTGTTTTTT.

This clone has only a few counts. J is TRBJ1-3 and V is TRBV9, with D perhaps TRBD1 (5 bases). Trimming took off 5 bases at V and 8 bases at J, with 14 bases between the two ends. The CDR3 covers 13 residues. Germline V gene data show CDR1 as SGDLS and CDR2 as YYNGEE. The CDR3: CASSRQFTDTIYF. The DNA of the CDR3 is TGTGCCAGCAGTCGACAGTTTACAGACACCATATATTTT.

This clone was counted once. The rearrangement uses TRBV28 and TRBJ1-2, with D perhaps TRBD1 (5 bases). The CDR3 totals 13 residues. The V end lost 1 base, the J end lost 3 bases, and 6 bases lay between the germline ends. Germline assignment: CDR1 MDHEN and CDR2 SYDVKM. CDR3: CASSLSGHYGYTF. The CDR3 nucleotides are TGTGCCAGCAGTTTATCAGGGCACTATGGCTACACCTTC.

The chain has TRBV6-5 and TRBJ1-4; the D gene is possibly TRBD1 (5 bases). CDR1 is MNHEY, CDR2 SVGAGI, per germline. The CDR3 loop spans 14 amino acids. Trimming stripped 8 bases from V and 8 bases from J, with 18 bases between. The CDR3: CASDIGGGVEKLFF. CDR3 DNA: TGTGCCAGCGATATCGGGGGGGGAGTGGAAAAACTGTTTTTT.

By sample fraction, this clone is medium-sized (0.01 to 0.1%). The chain carries TRBV14 and TRBJ2-2; 10 nucleotides line up with TRBD1. The junction had 8 bases not matched to a gene; V was cut back by 4 bases and J by 6 bases. In germline, CDR1 is SGHDN, CDR2 FVKESK. The CDR3 contains 16 residues. The CDR3 loop reads CASSPDRGQMAGELFF. Here the CDR3 DNA reads TGTGCCAGCAGCCCCGACAGGGGGCAAATGGCCGGGGAGCTGTTTTTT. Filled out from reference TRBV14 and TRBJ2-2, the complete variable domain reads EAGVTQFPSHSVIEKGQTVTLRCDPISGHDNLYWYRRVMGKEIKFLLHFVKESKQDESGMPNNRFLAERTGGTYSTLKVQPAELEDSGVYFCASSPDRGQMAGELFFGEGSRLTVL.

This chain joins TRBV29-1 and TRBJ2-1, with 12 bases matching TRBD2. CDR3 length: 17 amino acids. Germline-derived CDR1 and CDR2 are SQVTM and ANQGSEA. V lost 6 bases and J lost 0; bases outside the gene matches: 9. CDR3 DNA: TGCAGCGTAGCGGGGACTAGCGGGTACAGCTCCTACAATGAGCAGTTCTTC. This codes for CSVAGTSGYSSYNEQFF.

The chain employs TRBV13 and TRBJ2-7; 12 bases are a match to TRBD2. Per germline, CDR1 PRHDT and CDR2 FYEKMQ (reference sequence). Trimming removed 1 base from V and 2 bases from J; junction bases left unmatched: 12. The CDR3 is 19 amino acids. Here the CDR3 DNA reads TGTGCCAGCAGCTTAGTAGGGACTAGCGGGCCGGACCCCCCCTACGAGCAGTACGTC. This encodes CASSLVGTSGPDPPYEQYV.

The rearrangement links TRBV7-8 to TRBJ2-1; D might be TRBD2 (6 bases). Trimming removed 5 bases from V and 7 bases from J, with 24 bases in between. This CDR3 region has 17 residues. CDR1 SGHVS and CDR2 FQNEAQ come from the germline V gene. DNA for the CDR3: TGTGCCAGCAGCCTCAGCGGGCCCTTAGGGTCGGAGAATGAGCAGTTCTTC. It encodes CASSLSGPLGSENEQFF. Full variable domain (remainder filled in from reference TRBV7-8 and TRBJ2-1): GAGVSQSPRYKVAKRGQDVALRCDPISGHVSLFWYQQALGQGPEFLTYFQNEAQLDKSGLPSDRFFAERPEGSVSTLKIQRTQQEDSAVYLCASSLSGPLGSENEQFFGPGTRLTVL.

The chain employs TRBV5-6 and TRBJ2-5, with TRBD2 as a possible D gene (6 bases). The CDR3 length is 15 residues. Germline assignment: CDR1 SGHDT and CDR2 YYEEEE. Trimming shortened V by 2 bases and J by 4 bases, and 15 bases separated the two germline ends. The CDR3 bases are TGTGCCAGCAGCTTCGGGACGGGAGTCGTAGAGACCCAGTACTTC. Residues: CASSFGTGVVETQYF.

The chain has TRBV6-5 and TRBJ1-2; 8 nucleotides line up with TRBD1. Per germline, CDR1 MNHEY and CDR2 SVGAGI. V was pared by 5 bases and J by 5 bases, with 1 base of the junction left unmatched. CDR3 length equals 12 residues. The CDR3 protein is CASSQGAYGYTF. As DNA, the CDR3 is TGTGCCAGCAGTCAGGGGGCTTATGGCTACACCTTC.

This clone was detected ten times or more. The chain employs TRBV7-9 and TRBJ1-2; D remains unclear. Trimming took 0 bases from V and 4 from J, leaving 6 bases between them. The length of the CDR3 is 13 residues. The germline gives CDR1 SEHNR, CDR2 FQNEAQ (reference sequence). The CDR3 sequence is CASSLAVGYGYTF. The CDR3 region has the DNA TGTGCCAGCAGCTTAGCCGTCGGCTATGGCTACACCTTC.

This chain connects TRBV27 to TRBJ2-3, with D perhaps TRBD1 (8 bases). V was pared by 5 bases and J by 5 bases, with 17 bases between. The CDR3 spans 15 residues. In germline, CDR1 is MNHEY, CDR2 SMNVEV (reference sequence). The CDR3 DNA sequence: TGTGCCAGCAGTCCCACAGGGGGGGCCGGAGATACGCAGTATTTT. Its translation: CASSPTGGAGDTQYF.

The chain joins TRBV6-1 to TRBJ2-1; 8 bases map to TRBD2. Losses at the gene ends were 7 bases for V and 8 bases for J; bases not matched to a gene: 13. There are 15 residues in the CDR3. Germline V gene sequence: CDR1 MNHNS, CDR2 SASEGT. CDR3 region: CASTLSGSGRYEQFF. The CDR3 region has the DNA TGTGCCAGCACCCTCAGCGGGAGTGGTCGGTATGAGCAGTTCTTC.

This clone is medium-sized within its sample. The chain is built from TRBV5-1 and TRBJ2-2; D might be TRBD1 (7 bases). CDR1 and CDR2 (germline): SGHRS, YFSETQ. V was trimmed by 1 base and J by 4 bases, leaving 11 bases between them. This CDR3 spans 15 amino acids. As DNA, the CDR3 is TGCGCCAGCAGCTTGAACCAGGGGGGCACCGGGGAGCTGTTTTTT. It is translated as CASSLNQGGTGELFF.

J is TRBJ2-5 and V is TRBV7-6; 7 bases fit TRBD2. TRBJ2-7 matches the DNA end more closely, so the J call is doubtful. From germline, CDR1 is SGHVS and CDR2 FNYEAQ. The CDR3 contains 16 residues. The CDR3 spells CASSPAGGSLSYEQYF. The CDR3 DNA follows: TGTGCCAGCAGCCCCGCCGGGGGGAGTCTTTCGTACGAGCAGTACTTC.

This chain links TRBV6-5 with TRBJ1-2; D is unresolved. Trimming stripped 6 bases from V and 8 bases from J, with 16 bases between. The CDR3 totals 13 residues. Germline CDR1 is MNHEY and CDR2 is SVGAGI. The CDR3 here is CASSREGGRGYTF. CDR3 sequence (DNA): TGTGCCAGCAGCCGGGAGGGAGGGAGAGGCTACACCTTC.

V gene TRBV28 combines with J gene TRBJ2-6; D is perhaps TRBD2 (6 bases). This CDR3 has 15 amino acids. Germline V gives CDR1 MDHEN, CDR2 SYDVKM. Trimming cost V 5 bases and J 4 bases, with 12 bases left between them. The CDR3 DNA reads as TGTGCCAGCAGTCCTCCGGGGGAAGGGGCCAACGTCCTGACTTTC. This translates into CASSPPGEGANVLTF.